A single sample gave rise to the 15 T cell receptor beta chains below, sequenced in a study of blood T cells in healthy people across ages. A second PCR, run for about 6 to 11 cycles, used a sample-barcoded 5' primer plus a J-beta primer mix. MiXCR, run by TCRdb on the 5' RACE reads, gives a single entry per CDR3 protein. The sample comprises about 620,000 distinct CDR3 sequences, under 25% of which are singletons, and roughly 3.9% rests with the top ten. The source material was blood. These receptors all stem from a man between 65 and 85 years old in good health.

This clonotype was seen a few times. The J gene is TRBJ2-1, the V gene TRBV29-1; TRBD2 agrees at 8 bases. The V segment lost 4 bases and the J segment 10 bases; nucleotides outside the gene matches: 15. CDR1 is SQVTM and CDR2 is ANQGSEA in the germline V gene. The CDR3 has 15 residues. CDR3 sequence (DNA): TGCAGCGTTGGGCCGAACGGAGCGGGGGCCCCGGAGCAGTTCTTC. Residues: CSVGPNGAGAPEQFF.

Note on this clonotype: A much more abundant neighbour one base away suggests this may be a read error. The rearrangement uses TRBV6-6 and TRBJ2-7; the D gene is possibly TRBD2 (7 bases). The DNA end is a closer match to TRBJ2-5, so the J assignment may be wrong. Germline V gives CDR1 MNHNY, CDR2 SVGAGI (reference sequence). The CDR3 totals 14 residues. CDR3 nucleotide sequence: TGTGCCAGCAGTTACTCTTCGAGGGGGGGGACCCAGTACTTC. Translating gives CASSYSSRGGTQYF.

This rearrangement joins TRBV21-1 to TRBJ2-4. TRBV21-1 counts as a pseudogene. This CDR3 has 15 residues. CDR3 region: CASSKWRTFKNIQYF. The CDR3, as DNA: TGTGCCAGCAGCAAATGGCGGACGTTCAAAAACATTCAGTACTTC.

The chain employs TRBV14 and TRBJ2-7; 14 bases are a match to TRBD2. Looked up from germline, CDR1 is SGHDN and CDR2 is FVKESK. CDR3 length: 16 amino acids. With V trimmed by 4 bases and J by 12 bases, 14 bases remained unmatched. CDR3 nucleotide sequence: TGTGCCAGCAGCCGGGGACTAGCGGGAGCCACCCTAGATGCGTACTTC. Encoded protein: CASSRGLAGATLDAYF.

The chain links TRBV18 to TRBJ2-2; weak D call: TRBD2 (6 bases). The V gene's germline CDR1 is KGHSH and CDR2 LQKENI. The length of the CDR3 is 14 residues. V gave up 1 base and J gave up 7 bases, with 10 bases separating them. CDR3 residues: CASSPRAGNGELFF. In nucleotides, the CDR3 is TGTGCCAGCTCACCACGTGCGGGGAACGGGGAGCTGTTTTTT.

This clonotype was detected a few times. The V gene is TRBV5-1, the J gene TRBJ1-1, with 7 bases lining up with TRBD1. This CDR3 is 15 amino acids long. V dropped 5 bases and J dropped 1; count of bases not matched to a gene: 8. CDR1 is SGHRS and CDR2 is YFSETQ in the germline V gene. CDR3 nucleotide sequence: TGCGCCAGCAGTCCATCGGGACAGCCGAACACTGAAGCTTTCTTT. Translation gives CASSPSGQPNTEAFF.

This chain uses TRBV18 with TRBJ2-5; unclear D gene. CDR3 size: 12 residues. CDR1 is KGHSH and CDR2 is LQKENI in the germline V gene. Trimming took off 3 bases at V and 3 bases at J, with 5 bases between the two ends. For the CDR3, the DNA is TGTGCCAGCTCACCGAACAAAGAGACCCAGTACTTC. Encoded protein: CASSPNKETQYF.

This clonotype has at least ten counts. This chain uses TRBV20-1 with TRBJ2-5, with D perhaps TRBD1 (6 bases). The V end lost 6 bases, the J end lost 1 base, and 9 bases lay between the germline ends. The germline CDR1 and CDR2 sequences are DFQATT and SNEGSKA (reference sequence). This CDR3 has 12 amino acids. CDR3 sequence: CSAHRVQETQYF. The CDR3 DNA is TGCAGTGCCCACAGGGTCCAAGAGACCCAGTACTTC.

The chain uses TRBV7-9 and TRBJ2-5, with TRBD1 matching over 9 bases. The V and J ends lost 5 bases and 2 bases, in that order; junction bases with no gene match: 6. The CDR3 is made up of 15 amino acids. The germline CDR1 and CDR2 sequences are SEHNR and FQNEAQ (reference sequence). CDR3 bases: TGTGCCAGCAGCCTCGGACAGGGGCAACAAGAGACCCAGTACTTC. Its translation: CASSLGQGQQETQYF.

This clonotype has a handful of counts. This chain links TRBV7-8 with TRBJ1-6, with D possibly matching TRBD1 (6 bases). The CDR3 sequence is 16 residues long. Per the germline V gene, CDR1 is SGHVS and CDR2 is FQNEAQ. The germline V and J ends were trimmed by 5 bases and 0 bases, with 11 bases remaining between them. CDR3 protein: CASSPGQSSYNSPLHF. In nucleotides, the CDR3 is TGTGCCAGCAGCCCTGGACAGAGCTCCTATAATTCACCCCTCCACTTT.

This clonotype was counted ten times or more. The rearrangement uses TRBV10-3 and TRBJ2-1, with D possibly called TRBD1 or TRBD2 (5 bases each). CDR1 ENHRY and CDR2 SYGVKD come from the germline V gene. The ends were cut back, 6 bases at V and 8 bases at J, with 17 bases in the middle. The CDR3 covers 14 residues. CDR3 loop: CAIRSGVGDDEQFF. The CDR3 bases are TGTGCCATCAGATCTGGCGTGGGGGATGATGAGCAGTTCTTC.

This clonotype was seen a handful of times. V and J are TRBV25-1 and TRBJ2-5, with D hard to call. The DNA end is more similar to TRBJ2-7, so the J call may be wrong. CDR1 and CDR2 from the germline V gene are MGHDK and SYGVNS. The CDR3 runs 15 residues. This CDR3 is CASSDPTRPTNEQYF. Written as DNA, the CDR3 is TGTGCCAGCAGTGATCCGACGCGTCCTACGAACGAGCAGTACTTC.

The CDR3 DNA is TGTGCCAGCAGCGCAGGGGCCCGACGGGATAATTCACCCCTCCACTTT. Its protein product is CASSAGARRDNSPLHF. The genes are TRBV27 and TRBJ1-6; TRBD1 might be the D (6 bases). V gave up 6 bases and J gave up 5 bases, with 17 bases separating them. Germline loops: CDR1 MNHEY, CDR2 SMNVEV (reference sequence). CDR3 length: 16 amino acids.

This clonotype turned up a few times. V usage is TRBV5-1 and J usage is TRBJ2-5, with TRBD1 as a possible D gene (5 bases). V was shortened by 1 base and J by 3 bases, with 10 bases between the two germline ends. The CDR3 spans 14 residues. Germline V gene sequence: CDR1 SGHRS, CDR2 YFSETQ. The CDR3 here is CASSLRRVEETQYF. In DNA form, the CDR3 reads TGCGCCAGCAGCTTGCGCAGGGTAGAAGAGACCCAGTACTTC.

This clonotype was seen a handful of times. This chain connects TRBV7-2 to TRBJ2-3, with D perhaps being TRBD1 or TRBD2 (5 bases each). The V and J ends lost 3 bases and 8 bases respectively, with 21 bases between them. Per germline, CDR1 SGHTA and CDR2 FQGNSA. This CDR3 comprises 16 residues. This CDR3 reads CASSFPGPSILLTQYF. The CDR3, as DNA: TGTGCCAGCAGCTTTCCGGGACCGTCGATCCTCCTTACGCAGTATTTT.